The TCR beta chain described here comes from a study of blood T cell repertoires in COVID-19. On the study more broadly: The United States, Italy and Spain provided the acute and convalescent COVID-19 samples.

The CDR3 covers 17 residues. CDR1 is MGHRA, CDR2 YSYEKL, per germline. Between the trimmed V and J ends, which lost 0 bases and 2 bases, there was a span of 17 bases. The authors' processing: The assay estimated nucleated cells by amplifying reference gene primers. Sequenced by immunoSEQ multiplex PCR; TCRdb stores in-frame clones only, minus some. V and J calls and clone size are as listed in that table; D and trimming were resolved from the DNA. The sample shows approximately 210,000 clones, about 88% of them seen only once. The source of this sequence is a woman between 40 and 50 years old who had recovered from COVID-19. Sequenced material: peripheral blood. The chain couples TRBV4-1 to TRBJ2-7; D is perhaps TRBD2 (6 bases). In nucleotides, the CDR3 is TGCGCCAGCAGCCAAGATTTCACTAGCTTTGTTACCTACGAGCAGTACTTC. Its protein product is CASSQDFTSFVTYEQYF.